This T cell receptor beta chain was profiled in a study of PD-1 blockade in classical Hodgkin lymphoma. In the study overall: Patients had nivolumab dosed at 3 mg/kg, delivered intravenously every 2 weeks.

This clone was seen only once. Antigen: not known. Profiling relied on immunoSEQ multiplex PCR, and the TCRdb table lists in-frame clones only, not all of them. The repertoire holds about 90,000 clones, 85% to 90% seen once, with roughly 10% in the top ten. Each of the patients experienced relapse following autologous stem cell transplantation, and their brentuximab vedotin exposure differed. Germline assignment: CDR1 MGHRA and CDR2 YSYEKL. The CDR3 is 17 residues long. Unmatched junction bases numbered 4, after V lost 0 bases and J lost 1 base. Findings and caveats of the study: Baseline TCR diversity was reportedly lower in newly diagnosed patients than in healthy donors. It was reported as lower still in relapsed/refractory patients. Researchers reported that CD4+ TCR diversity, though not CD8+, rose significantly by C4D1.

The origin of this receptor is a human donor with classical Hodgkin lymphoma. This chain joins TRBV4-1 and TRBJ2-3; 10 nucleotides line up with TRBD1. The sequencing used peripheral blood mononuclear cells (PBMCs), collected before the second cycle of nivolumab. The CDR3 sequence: CASSQDPGQGGTDTQYF. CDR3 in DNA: TGCGCCAGCAGCCAAGATCCCGGACAGGGGGGCACAGATACGCAGTATTTT.